This T cell receptor (beta chain) was recorded in a study of T cell changes during pregnancy in multiple sclerosis. This CDR3 is built from 13 residues. Germline CDR1 is GTSNPN and CDR2 is SVGIG (reference sequence). Generated by immunoSEQ multiplex PCR, the TCRdb table keeps only in-frame clones and is missing some. The table lists about 67,000 clones, 92% of them singletons. The source of this sequence is a female donor with multiple sclerosis, enrolled in a pregnancy study. The chain employs TRBV30 and TRBJ2-5, with 7 positions matching TRBD2. The DNA end is more similar to TRBJ2-7, so the J call may be wrong. The sample here was peripheral blood, taken after pregnancy. The CDR3 DNA reads TGTGCCTGGAGTACAGGACTAGCCTACGAGCAGTACTTC. Encoded protein: CAWSTGLAYEQYF.